The source of this TCR beta chain is a study of blood T cell repertoires in COVID-19. About the research overall: COVID-19 samples from acute and convalescent phases originated in the United States, Italy and Spain.

Those who participated ranged in age from 18 to 89 years and resided in under 25 US areas. During the 2 weeks before they entered the study, exposed participants had met someone with a PCR-confirmed or clinician-diagnosed COVID-19 case. J gave up 3 bases and V 5 bases, and 3 bases lay outside the gene matches. Germline assignment: CDR1 SGHVS and CDR2 FQNEAQ. This CDR3 region has 15 residues. The table came from immunoSEQ multiplex PCR; TCRdb's copy has only in-frame clones and leaves some out. The sample records roughly 240,000 clones, 75% to 90% being singletons. This TCR derives from a man aged 50 to 59 who had been exposed to COVID-19. The chain has TRBV7-8 and TRBJ2-1, with 11 positions matching TRBD2. Sample: PBMCs or T cells enriched from blood (not recorded which). Here the CDR3 reads CASSKGLADYNEQFF. CDR3 DNA: TGTGCCAGCAGCAAGGGACTAGCGGACTACAATGAGCAGTTCTTC.